This T cell receptor beta chain emerged from a study of blood T cell repertoires in COVID-19. Study-wide context: COVID-19 samples, acute and convalescent, were from the United States, Italy and Spain. T cells, B-cell-depleted T cells, or PBMCs provided the cDNA or gDNA that served as material.

Trimming pared 5 bases from V and 4 bases from J, leaving 28 bases between. There are 19 residues in the CDR3. In germline, CDR1 is LNHDA, CDR2 SQIVND (reference sequence). Methods used by the authors: Amplification from reference gene primers served as the basis for estimated nucleated cell counts. Sequenced by immunoSEQ multiplex PCR; TCRdb stores in-frame clones only, minus some. The D gene and trimming were derived from the DNA, and the V and J assignments and clone size from that table. The data hold a few hundred thousand clones, with 85% to 90% observed a single time. The material sequenced was peripheral blood. This chain connects TRBV19 to TRBJ2-3, with D tentatively TRBD1 (6 bases). The receptor comes from a woman in her 70s with active or convalescent COVID-19. The CDR3 bases are TGTGCCAGTAGTCCCCCAGGGGACGGTCCATTATCACGGGCAGATACGCAGTATTTT. Its translation is CASSPPGDGPLSRADTQYF.